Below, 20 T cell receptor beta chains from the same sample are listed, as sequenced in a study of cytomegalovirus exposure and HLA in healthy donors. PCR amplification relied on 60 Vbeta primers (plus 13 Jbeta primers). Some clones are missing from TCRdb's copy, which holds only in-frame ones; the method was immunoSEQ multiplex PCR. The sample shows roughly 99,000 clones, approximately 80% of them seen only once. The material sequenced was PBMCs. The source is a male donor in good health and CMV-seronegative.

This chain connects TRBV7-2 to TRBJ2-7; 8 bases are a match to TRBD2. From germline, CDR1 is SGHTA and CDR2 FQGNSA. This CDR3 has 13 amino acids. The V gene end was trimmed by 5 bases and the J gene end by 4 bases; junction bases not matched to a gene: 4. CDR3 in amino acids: CASSNSGKYEQYF. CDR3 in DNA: TGTGCCAGCAGCAATAGCGGGAAGTACGAGCAGTACTTC.

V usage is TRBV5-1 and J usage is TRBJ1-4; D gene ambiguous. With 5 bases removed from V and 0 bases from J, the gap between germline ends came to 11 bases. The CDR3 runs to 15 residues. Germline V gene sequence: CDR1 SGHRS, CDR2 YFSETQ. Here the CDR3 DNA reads TGCGCCAGCAGACTCAGTGGAGCAACTAATGAAAAACTGTTTTTT. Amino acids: CASRLSGATNEKLFF.

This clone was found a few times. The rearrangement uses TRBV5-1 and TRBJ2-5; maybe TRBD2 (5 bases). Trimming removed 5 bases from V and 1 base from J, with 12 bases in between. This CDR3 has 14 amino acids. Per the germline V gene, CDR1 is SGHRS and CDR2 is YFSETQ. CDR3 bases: TGCGCCAGCAGAGGGAGTCCCACCCAAGAGACCCAGTACTTC. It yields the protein CASRGSPTQETQYF.

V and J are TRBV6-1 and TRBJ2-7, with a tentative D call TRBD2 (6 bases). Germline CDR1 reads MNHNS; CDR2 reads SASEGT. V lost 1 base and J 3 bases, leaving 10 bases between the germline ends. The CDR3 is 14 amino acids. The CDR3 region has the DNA TGTGCCAGCAGTGAAGAGGTCGGGAGCTACGAGCAGTACTTC. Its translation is CASSEEVGSYEQYF.

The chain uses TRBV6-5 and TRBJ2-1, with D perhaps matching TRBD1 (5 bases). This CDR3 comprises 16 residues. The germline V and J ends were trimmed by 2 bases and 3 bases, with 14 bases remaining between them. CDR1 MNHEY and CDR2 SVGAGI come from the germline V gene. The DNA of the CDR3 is TGTGCCAGCAGTTACCCCCTAGGGGCCGGCTACAATGAGCAGTTCTTC. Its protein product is CASSYPLGAGYNEQFF.

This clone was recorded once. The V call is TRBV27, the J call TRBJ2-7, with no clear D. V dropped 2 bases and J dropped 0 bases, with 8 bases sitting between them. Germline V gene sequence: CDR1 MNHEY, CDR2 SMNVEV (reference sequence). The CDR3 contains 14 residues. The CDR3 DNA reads TGTGCCAGCAGTTTACAGGCGCTCTCCTACGAGCAGTACTTC. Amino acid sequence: CASSLQALSYEQYF.

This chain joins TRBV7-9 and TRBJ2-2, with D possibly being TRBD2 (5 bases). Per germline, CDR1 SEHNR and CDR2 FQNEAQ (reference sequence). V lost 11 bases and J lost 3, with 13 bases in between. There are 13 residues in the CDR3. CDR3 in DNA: TGTGCCTCACGGGGAACCTACACCGGGGAGCTGTTTTTT. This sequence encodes CASRGTYTGELFF. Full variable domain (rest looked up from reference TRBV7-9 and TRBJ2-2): DTGVSQNPRHKITKRGQNVTFRCDPISEHNRLYWYRQTLGQGPEFLTYFQNEAQLEKSRLLSDRFSAERPKGSFSTLEIQRTEQGDSAMYLCASRGTYTGELFFGEGSRLTVL.

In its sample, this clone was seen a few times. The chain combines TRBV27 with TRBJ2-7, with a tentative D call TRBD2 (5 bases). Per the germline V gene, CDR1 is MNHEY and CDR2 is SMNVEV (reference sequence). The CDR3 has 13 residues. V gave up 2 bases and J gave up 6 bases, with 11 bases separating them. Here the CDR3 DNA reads TGTGCCAGCAGTTTACTGTCGGGGTTCGAGCAGTACTTC. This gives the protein CASSLLSGFEQYF.

DNA for the CDR3: TGTGCCAGCAGTTTTGACGAGGCCGGTTCGGAGCAGTACTTC. Translating it yields CASSFDEAGSEQYF. The chain is built from TRBV28 and TRBJ2-7; no reliable D call. The CDR3 is made up of 14 amino acids. Germline-derived CDR1 and CDR2 are MDHEN and SYDVKM. V shed 3 bases and J shed 7 bases, with 16 bases lying between them.

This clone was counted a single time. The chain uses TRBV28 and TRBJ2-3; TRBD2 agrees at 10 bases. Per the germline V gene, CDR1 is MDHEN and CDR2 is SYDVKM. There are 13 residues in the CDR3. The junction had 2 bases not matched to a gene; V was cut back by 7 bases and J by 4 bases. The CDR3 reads CASTTSGADTQYF. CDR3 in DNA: TGTGCCAGCACCACTAGCGGGGCAGATACGCAGTATTTT.

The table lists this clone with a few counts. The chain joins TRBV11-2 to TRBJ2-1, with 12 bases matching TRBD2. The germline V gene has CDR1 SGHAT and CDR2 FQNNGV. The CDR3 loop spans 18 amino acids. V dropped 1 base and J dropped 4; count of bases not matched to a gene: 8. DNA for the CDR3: TGTGCCAGCAGCTTAGCCCCATTTGGACTAGCGGGATACAATGAGCAGTTCTTC. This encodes CASSLAPFGLAGYNEQFF.

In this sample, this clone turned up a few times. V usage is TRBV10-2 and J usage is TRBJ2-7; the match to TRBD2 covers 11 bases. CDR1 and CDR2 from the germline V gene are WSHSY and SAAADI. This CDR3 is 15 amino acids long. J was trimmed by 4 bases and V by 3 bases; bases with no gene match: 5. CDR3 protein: CASSEASGRRYEQYF. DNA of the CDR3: TGCGCCAGCAGTGAAGCTAGCGGGAGGAGGTACGAGCAGTACTTC.

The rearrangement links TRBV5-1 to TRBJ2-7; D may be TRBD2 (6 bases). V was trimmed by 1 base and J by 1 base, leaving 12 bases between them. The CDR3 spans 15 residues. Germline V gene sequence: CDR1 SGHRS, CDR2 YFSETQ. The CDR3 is CASSLSGGDSYEQYF. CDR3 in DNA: TGCGCCAGCAGCTTGTCTGGCGGGGATTCCTACGAGCAGTACTTC.

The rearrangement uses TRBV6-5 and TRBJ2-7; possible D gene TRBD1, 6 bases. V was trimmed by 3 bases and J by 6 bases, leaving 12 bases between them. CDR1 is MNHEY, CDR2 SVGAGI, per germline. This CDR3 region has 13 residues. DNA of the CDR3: TGTGCCAGCAGTTATGGGGACACGGGCGAGCAGTACTTC. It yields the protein CASSYGDTGEQYF.

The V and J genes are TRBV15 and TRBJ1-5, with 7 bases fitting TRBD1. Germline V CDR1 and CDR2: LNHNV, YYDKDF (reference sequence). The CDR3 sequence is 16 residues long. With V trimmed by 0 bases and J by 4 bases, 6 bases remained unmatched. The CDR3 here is CATSRDILRGNQPQHF. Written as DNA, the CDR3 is TGTGCCACCAGCAGAGATATCCTCAGGGGGAATCAGCCCCAGCATTTT.

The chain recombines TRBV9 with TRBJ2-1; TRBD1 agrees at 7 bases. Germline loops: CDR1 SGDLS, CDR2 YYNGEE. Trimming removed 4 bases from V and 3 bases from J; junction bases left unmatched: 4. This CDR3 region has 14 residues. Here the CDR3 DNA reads TGTGCCAGCAGCCCTTCAGGGGGCTACAATGAGCAGTTCTTC. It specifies CASSPSGGYNEQFF.

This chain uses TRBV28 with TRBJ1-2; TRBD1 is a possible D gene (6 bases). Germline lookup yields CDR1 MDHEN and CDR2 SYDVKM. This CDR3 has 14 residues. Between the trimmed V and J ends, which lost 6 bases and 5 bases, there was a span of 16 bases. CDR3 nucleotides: TGTGCCAGCAGCGGGGGGGGCAAAGGGTATGGCTACACCTTC. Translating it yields CASSGGGKGYGYTF.

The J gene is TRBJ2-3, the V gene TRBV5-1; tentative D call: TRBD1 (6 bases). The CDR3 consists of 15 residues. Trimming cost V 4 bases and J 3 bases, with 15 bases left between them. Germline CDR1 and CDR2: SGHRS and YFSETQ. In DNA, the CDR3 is TGCGCCAGCAGCCCCACAGGGACGAGGACAGATACGCAGTATTTT. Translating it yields CASSPTGTRTDTQYF. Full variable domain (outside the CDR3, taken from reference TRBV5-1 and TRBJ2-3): KAGVTQTPRYLIKTRGQQVTLSCSPISGHRSVSWYQQTPGQGLQFLFEYFSETQRNKGNFPGRFSGRQFSNSRSEMNVSTLELGDSALYLCASSPTGTRTDTQYFGPGTRLTVL.

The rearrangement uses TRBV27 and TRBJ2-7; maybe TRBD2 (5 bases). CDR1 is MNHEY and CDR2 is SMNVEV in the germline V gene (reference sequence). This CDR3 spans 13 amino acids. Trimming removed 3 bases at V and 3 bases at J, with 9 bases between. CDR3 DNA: TGTGCCAGCAGTTTCAAAGGGAGCTACGAGCAGTACTTC. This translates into CASSFKGSYEQYF.

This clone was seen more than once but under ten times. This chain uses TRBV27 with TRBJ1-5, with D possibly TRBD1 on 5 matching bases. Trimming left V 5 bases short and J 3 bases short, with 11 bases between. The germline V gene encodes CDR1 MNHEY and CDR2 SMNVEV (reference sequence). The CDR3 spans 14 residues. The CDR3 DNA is TGTGCCAGCAGTGTCGGGACTCTCAATCAGCCCCAGCATTTT. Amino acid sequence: CASSVGTLNQPQHF.